This T cell receptor beta chain appears in the sequencing data of a study of vaccination and CD4 T cells after COVID-19. On this clonotype itself: Its antigen is not identified.

Cultured CD4+ T cell DNA was sequenced using the Oncomine TCR Beta short-read assay. TCRdb called the PCR reads again in MiXCR, with one record for every CDR3 protein. Here the sample spans some 16,000 distinct CDR3 sequences, approximately 58% being singletons. Whole-study results and caveats: The median number of SARS-CoV-2-reactive clonotypes increased from 21 to 38, a change that did not reach significance.

The germline V gene has CDR1 DFQATT and CDR2 SNEGSKA (reference sequence). The CDR3 consists of 14 residues. V was pared by 3 bases and J by 0 bases, with 10 bases between. The sample's treatment: roughly nine-day PBMC culture with coronavirus spike peptide pools or control peptides (ViraFEST assay). This sequence originates from a human donor who had recovered from COVID-19. The rearrangement links TRBV20-1 to TRBJ2-3; D remains unclear. The sample was CD4+ T cells from blood, cultured in vitro. This chain's CDR3 is CSARRYTSTDTQYF. The CDR3 DNA sequence: TGCAGTGCTAGGCGGTACACTAGCACAGATACGCAGTATTTT.